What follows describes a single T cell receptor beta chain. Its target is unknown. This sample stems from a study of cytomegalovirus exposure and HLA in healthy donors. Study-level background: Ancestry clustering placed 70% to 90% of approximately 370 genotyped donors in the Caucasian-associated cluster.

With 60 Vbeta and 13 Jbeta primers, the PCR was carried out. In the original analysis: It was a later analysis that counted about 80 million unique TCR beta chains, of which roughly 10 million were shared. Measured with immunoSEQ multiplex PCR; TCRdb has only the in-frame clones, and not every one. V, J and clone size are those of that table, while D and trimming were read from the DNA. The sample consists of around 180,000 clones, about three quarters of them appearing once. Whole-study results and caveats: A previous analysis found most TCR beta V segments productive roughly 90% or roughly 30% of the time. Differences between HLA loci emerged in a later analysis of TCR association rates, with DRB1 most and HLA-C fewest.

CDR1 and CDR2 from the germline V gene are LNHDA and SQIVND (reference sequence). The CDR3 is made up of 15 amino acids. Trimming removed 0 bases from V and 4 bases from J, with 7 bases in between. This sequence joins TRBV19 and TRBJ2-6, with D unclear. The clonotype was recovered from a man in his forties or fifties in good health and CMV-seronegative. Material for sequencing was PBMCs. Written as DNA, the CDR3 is TGTGCCAGTAGTATAGATGTTGCGGGGGCCAACGTCCTGACTTTC. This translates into CASSIDVAGANVLTF.